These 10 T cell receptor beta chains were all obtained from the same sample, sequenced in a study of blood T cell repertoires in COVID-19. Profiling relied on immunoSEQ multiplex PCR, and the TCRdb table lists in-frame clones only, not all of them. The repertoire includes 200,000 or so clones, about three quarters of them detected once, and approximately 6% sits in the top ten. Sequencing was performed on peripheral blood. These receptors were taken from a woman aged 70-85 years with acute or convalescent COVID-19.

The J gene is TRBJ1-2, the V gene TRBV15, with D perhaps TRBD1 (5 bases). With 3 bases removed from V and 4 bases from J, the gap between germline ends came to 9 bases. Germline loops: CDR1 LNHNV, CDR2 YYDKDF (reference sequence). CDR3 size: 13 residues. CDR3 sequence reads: CATSRGGVYGYTF. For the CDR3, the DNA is TGTGCCACCAGCAGGGGAGGGGTCTATGGCTACACCTTC.

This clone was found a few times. CDR3 nucleotides: TGTGCCAGCAGCTTCGGGACAGTCACCGGGGAGCTGTTTTTT. It translates to CASSFGTVTGELFF. This chain connects TRBV11-2 to TRBJ2-2; 7 bases align to TRBD1. The CDR3 has 14 amino acids. Germline assignment: CDR1 SGHAT and CDR2 FQNNGV. V shed 3 bases, J shed 4 bases, and the junction held 2 bases outside the gene matches. Based on the CDR3 plus reference TRBV11-2 and TRBJ2-2, the full variable domain is EAGVAQSPRYKIIEKRQSVAFWCNPISGHATLYWYQQILGQGPKLLIQFQNNGVVDDSQLPKDRFSAERLKGVDSTLKIQPAKLEDSAVYLCASSFGTVTGELFFGEGSRLTVL.

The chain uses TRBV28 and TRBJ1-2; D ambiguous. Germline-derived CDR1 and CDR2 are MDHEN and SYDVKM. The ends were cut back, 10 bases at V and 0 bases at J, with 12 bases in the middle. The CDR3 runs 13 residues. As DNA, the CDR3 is TGTGCCACTGCACCGGTAGCTAACTATGGCTACACCTTC. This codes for CATAPVANYGYTF.

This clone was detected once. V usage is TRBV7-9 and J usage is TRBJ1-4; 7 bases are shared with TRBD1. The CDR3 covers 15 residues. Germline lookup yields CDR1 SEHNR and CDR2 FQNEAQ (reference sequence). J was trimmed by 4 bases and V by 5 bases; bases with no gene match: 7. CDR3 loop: CASSLGQVVNEKLFF. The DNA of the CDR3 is TGTGCCAGCAGCCTCGGACAGGTCGTTAATGAAAAACTGTTTTTT.

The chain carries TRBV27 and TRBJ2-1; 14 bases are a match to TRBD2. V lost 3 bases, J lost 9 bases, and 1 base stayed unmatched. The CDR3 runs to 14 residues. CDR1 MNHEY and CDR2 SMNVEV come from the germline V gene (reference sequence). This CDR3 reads CASSLGLAGVEQFF. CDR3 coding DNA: TGTGCCAGCAGTTTGGGACTAGCGGGAGTTGAGCAGTTCTTC.

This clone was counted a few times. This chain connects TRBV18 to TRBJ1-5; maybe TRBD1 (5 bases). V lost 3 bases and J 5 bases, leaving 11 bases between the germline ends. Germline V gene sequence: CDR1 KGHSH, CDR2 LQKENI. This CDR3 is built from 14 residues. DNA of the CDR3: TGTGCCAGCTCACCGGCGCAGGGCCATCAGCCCCAGCATTTT. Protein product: CASSPAQGHQPQHF.

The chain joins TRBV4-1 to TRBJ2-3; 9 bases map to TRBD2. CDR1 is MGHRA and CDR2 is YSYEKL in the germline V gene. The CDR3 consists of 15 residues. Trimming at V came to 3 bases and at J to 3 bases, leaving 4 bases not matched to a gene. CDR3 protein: CASSQLAGATDTQYF. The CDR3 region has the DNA TGCGCCAGCAGCCAGTTAGCGGGAGCGACAGATACGCAGTATTTT.

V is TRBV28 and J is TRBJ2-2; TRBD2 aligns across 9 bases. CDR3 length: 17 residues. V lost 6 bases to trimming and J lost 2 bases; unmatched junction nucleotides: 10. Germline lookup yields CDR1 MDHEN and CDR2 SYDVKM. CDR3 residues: CASSPWRAGGNTGELFF. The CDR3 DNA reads TGTGCCAGCAGCCCCTGGCGAGCGGGAGGAAACACCGGGGAGCTGTTTTTT.

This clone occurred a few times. In DNA, the CDR3 is TGTGCCAGCAGTTCGGACAGGGGGTTGGATGAGCAGTTCTTC. This sequence encodes CASSSDRGLDEQFF. The V gene is TRBV27, the J gene TRBJ2-1; TRBD1 matches at 10 bases. Unmatched junction bases numbered 5, after V lost 4 bases and J lost 8 bases. The CDR3 has 14 residues. Germline V lookup: CDR1 MNHEY, CDR2 SMNVEV (reference sequence).

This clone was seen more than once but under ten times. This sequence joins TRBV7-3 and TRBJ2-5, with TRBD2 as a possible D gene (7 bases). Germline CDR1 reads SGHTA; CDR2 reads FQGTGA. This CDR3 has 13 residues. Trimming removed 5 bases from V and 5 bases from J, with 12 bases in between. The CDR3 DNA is TGTGCCAGCAGCCAGGGGACTACCGAGACCCAGTACTTC. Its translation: CASSQGTTETQYF.